The 11 T cell receptor beta chains below all came from one sample that was sequenced in a study of blood T cells in healthy people across ages. The second PCR ran about 6 to 12 cycles with a sample-barcoded 5' primer and J-beta primers. MiXCR, applied by TCRdb to the 5' RACE reads, yields one record per CDR3 protein. The sample lists some 1,500,000 distinct CDR3 sequences, 40% to 45% occurring once. The specimen was blood. The receptors stem from a woman between 18 and 29 years old in good health.

A few counts support this clonotype. A single base separates this from a much larger clone, so it may be a read error. The genes are TRBV2 and TRBJ2-7; D is undetermined. The J call is uncertain, as TRBJ2-5 better fits the DNA end. CDR3 size: 10 residues. Germline V CDR1 and CDR2: SNHLY, FYNNEI. In DNA form, the CDR3 reads TGTGCCAGCAGTGATGGGACCCAGTACTTC. It is translated as CASSDGTQYF.

This clonotype was found a few times. V usage is TRBV12-3 or TRBV12-4 and J usage is TRBJ1-1, with D perhaps TRBD1 (6 bases). V was clipped by 4 bases and J by 3 bases, with 18 bases between them. This CDR3 spans 16 amino acids. In DNA form, the CDR3 reads TGTGCCAGCAGTTCCTCCGAGGGGGTCCTAGACACTGAAGCTTTCTTT. Translated: CASSSSEGVLDTEAFF.

The chain carries TRBV6-2 or TRBV6-3 and TRBJ2-7; no clear D. The V gene lost 5 bases and the J gene lost 0 bases, with 8 bases spanning the gap. The CDR3 is 13 residues long. CDR1 is MNHEY, CDR2 SVGEGT, per germline. This CDR3 reads CASSDPVSYEQYF. CDR3 in DNA: TGTGCCAGCAGTGACCCAGTCTCCTACGAGCAGTACTTC.

This clonotype was counted at least ten times. The rearrangement joins TRBV27 to TRBJ2-1; 7 positions match TRBD2. The junction had 6 bases not matched to a gene; V was cut back by 3 bases and J by 10 bases. This CDR3 region has 13 residues. Germline loops: CDR1 MNHEY, CDR2 SMNVEV (reference sequence). As DNA, the CDR3 is TGTGCCAGCAGTTTGTGGGAGGGCCGCGAGCAGTTCTTC. Its translation is CASSLWEGREQFF.

This clonotype was picked up many times. The rearrangement joins TRBV6-5 to TRBJ2-7; the match to TRBD2 covers 11 bases. CDR1 and CDR2 (germline): MNHEY, SVGAGI. The CDR3 is 16 residues long. V dropped 4 bases and J dropped 5; count of bases not matched to a gene: 10. The CDR3, as DNA: TGTGCCAGCAGTTCCTTTACTAGCGGGAGATTTCACGAGCAGTACTTC. It is translated as CASSSFTSGRFHEQYF.

The J gene is TRBJ1-6, the V gene TRBV7-2, with 8 bases that match TRBD1. V lost 10 bases, J lost 7 bases, and 9 bases stayed unmatched. Germline values: CDR1 SGHTA, CDR2 FQGNSA. CDR3 length: 14 amino acids. As DNA, the CDR3 is TGTGCCACCGCAGGGGGCCCGTCCAATTCACCCCTCCACTTT. As protein: CATAGGPSNSPLHF.

Concerning this clonotype: Compared with germline, one end of the junction differs, possibly owing to a read error. This rearrangement joins TRBV28 to TRBJ1-4, with D perhaps matching TRBD1 (6 bases). Per the germline V gene, CDR1 is MDHEN and CDR2 is SYDVKM. This CDR3 has 14 residues. The CDR3 nucleotides are TGTGCCGGCAGCCTAGGGGGGCTACATGAAAAACTGTTTTTT. Translated: CAGSLGGLHEKLFF.

The chain recombines TRBV7-9 with TRBJ2-5; D ambiguous. This CDR3 region has 16 residues. Germline assignment: CDR1 SEHNR and CDR2 FQNEAQ (reference sequence). The V gene lost 8 bases and the J gene lost 5 bases, with 24 bases spanning the gap. Here the CDR3 DNA reads TGTGCCAGCTGGCTCCACAGCACCACTCGGCGGGAGACCCAGTACTTC. Its protein is CASWLHSTTRRETQYF.

This chain links TRBV4-1 with TRBJ1-2; D uncertain. Trimming pared 0 bases from V and 8 bases from J, leaving 7 bases between. Germline CDR1 and CDR2: MGHRA and YSYEKL. This CDR3 is 12 amino acids long. CDR3 nucleotides: TGCGCCAGCAGCCAAGATGTCACCGGCTACACCTTC. The encoded protein is CASSQDVTGYTF.

The chain combines TRBV6-2 or TRBV6-3 with TRBJ1-5; TRBD1 agrees at 9 bases. V shed 6 bases, J shed 2 bases, and the junction held 8 bases outside the gene matches. Germline-derived CDR1 and CDR2 are MNHEY and SVGEGT. The CDR3 runs 16 residues. CDR3 protein: CASRQQGASGNQPQHF. The CDR3 DNA follows: TGTGCCAGCAGGCAACAGGGGGCTAGTGGCAATCAGCCCCAGCATTTT.

The rearrangement uses TRBV6-5 and TRBJ1-4; D is possibly TRBD1 (6 bases). CDR1 MNHEY and CDR2 SVGAGI come from the germline V gene. V lost 2 bases, J lost 5 bases, and 12 bases lay in between. This CDR3 has 15 amino acids. Here the CDR3 DNA reads TGTGCCAGCAGTTACATGACAGGCGGGAATGAAAAACTGTTTTTT. It codes for CASSYMTGGNEKLFF.